Reported below is one T cell receptor beta chain. What it binds is unknown. CDR3 size: 15 residues. CDR1 and CDR2 from the germline V gene are MNHEY and SMNVEV (reference sequence). With 0 bases removed from V and 7 bases from J, the gap between germline ends came to 13 bases. These data come from a study of shared clonotypes between healthy human individuals. Notes on the study in general: Larger estimated richness was generally recorded for naive subsets relative to memory subsets. A handful of donors shared around 5.1% of their naive CD4 clonotypes.

Original processing notes: Without quality scores, immunoSEQ junctional reads could not be filtered like full-length reads. Generated by immunoSEQ multiplex PCR, the TCRdb table keeps only in-frame clones and is missing some. D and trimming were read from the DNA, whereas the V and J calls and clone size are those reported in that table. The sample shows about 690,000 clones, roughly 91% of them seen only once. The sequence was obtained from a man between 18 and 35 years old in good health. Some clones in this sample may be carry-over from other donors' samples. Sequenced sample: memory CD8+ T cells from PBMCs. Documented subset: CD45RO+ cells pooled with CCR7-negative TemRA cells. This chain joins TRBV27 and TRBJ1-3; D unclear. The CDR3 spells CASSLSSFLRNTIYF. Written as DNA, the CDR3 is TGTGCCAGCAGTTTATCCTCTTTTTTGCGGAACACCATATATTTT.